The T cell receptor (beta chain) under discussion was sequenced for a study of blood T cell repertoires in COVID-19. Study summary: Spain, Italy and the United States supplied samples that represented acute and convalescent COVID-19. Sources were T cells, B-cell-depleted T cells, or PBMCs; the material itself was cDNA or gDNA.

This CDR3 is 15 amino acids long. The junction had 7 bases not matched to a gene; V was cut back by 6 bases and J by 5 bases. Germline values: CDR1 LNHDA, CDR2 SQIVND (reference sequence). The method was immunoSEQ multiplex PCR; TCRdb's version includes in-frame clones alone and lacks a portion of them. The data show some 400,000 clones, with approximately 90% seen just once and about 0.86% held by the top ten. Participant age was about 18 to 89 years, and participants resided in 20 to 30 US areas. Participants in the exposed group had met a COVID-19 case in the 2 weeks before joining the study. The sequence was obtained from a woman aged 40 to 55 who had been exposed to COVID-19. The rearrangement uses TRBV19 and TRBJ1-6; TRBD1 aligns across 7 bases. Specimen: PBMCs or T cells enriched from blood (not recorded which). CDR3 residues: CASRTGRKNNSPLHF. The CDR3 coding sequence is TGTGCCAGTAGGACAGGGAGAAAAAATAATTCACCCCTCCACTTT.